This T cell receptor (beta chain) derives from a study of blood T cells in healthy people across ages. Study outcomes and limitations: In these data, TCR beta diversity tracked strongly with naive T cell percentage.

This clonotype was found a few times. The target antigen is unknown. CDR3 size: 14 residues. V shed 5 bases and J shed 1 base, with 10 bases lying between them. Using a J-beta primer mix together with a sample-barcoded 5' primer, a second PCR was run for roughly 7 to 12 cycles. Using its own MiXCR run on the 5' RACE reads, TCRdb lists one record per CDR3 protein. The top ten clones hold 10% to 13% of a sample with about 930,000 distinct CDR3 sequences, almost 30% of them seen once. This same sample was also part of a study on T cells of mothers and their children. From that second work: At a rate of 1.5 ug per 15 ul, cDNA synthesis received all of the extracted RNA.

This sequence was found in a woman aged 40 to 50 in good health. The sequencing input was blood. This rearrangement joins TRBV12-3 or TRBV12-4 to TRBJ2-3; no clear D. CDR3 sequence reads: CASSALGRTDTQYF. The DNA for the CDR3 is TGTGCCAGCAGTGCCCTTGGCCGCACAGATACGCAGTATTTT.